This T cell receptor (beta chain) was sequenced for a study of identical twins. Study-level points and caveats: Compared with unrelated sharing, twin-shared out-of-frame alpha sequences had more low-probability sequences. Researchers reported weaker excess twin sharing in beta out-of-frame sequences.

Points on this clonotype: What it recognizes is unknown.

TCRdb ran MiXCR on the 5' RACE reads and lists one entry per CDR3 protein. In the table there are 200,000 or so distinct CDR3 sequences, 6.5% to 8.5% of which are singletons. The V segment lost 8 bases and the J segment 5 bases; nucleotides outside the gene matches: 11. The V gene's germline CDR1 is MNHNS and CDR2 SASEGT. The CDR3 extends over 14 amino acids. This sample was also put to use in a study of yellow fever vaccine responses in identical twins.

The V and J genes are TRBV6-1 and TRBJ2-5; 7 bases align to TRBD2. The clonotype originates from a woman aged 18 to 35 in good health. Sequencing was done on a sample of memory (CD45RO+) T cells sorted from blood. As DNA, the CDR3 is TGTGCCAGCGGTGGGGGGGGGGGTATGGAGACCCAGTACTTC. Its protein is CASGGGGGMETQYF.